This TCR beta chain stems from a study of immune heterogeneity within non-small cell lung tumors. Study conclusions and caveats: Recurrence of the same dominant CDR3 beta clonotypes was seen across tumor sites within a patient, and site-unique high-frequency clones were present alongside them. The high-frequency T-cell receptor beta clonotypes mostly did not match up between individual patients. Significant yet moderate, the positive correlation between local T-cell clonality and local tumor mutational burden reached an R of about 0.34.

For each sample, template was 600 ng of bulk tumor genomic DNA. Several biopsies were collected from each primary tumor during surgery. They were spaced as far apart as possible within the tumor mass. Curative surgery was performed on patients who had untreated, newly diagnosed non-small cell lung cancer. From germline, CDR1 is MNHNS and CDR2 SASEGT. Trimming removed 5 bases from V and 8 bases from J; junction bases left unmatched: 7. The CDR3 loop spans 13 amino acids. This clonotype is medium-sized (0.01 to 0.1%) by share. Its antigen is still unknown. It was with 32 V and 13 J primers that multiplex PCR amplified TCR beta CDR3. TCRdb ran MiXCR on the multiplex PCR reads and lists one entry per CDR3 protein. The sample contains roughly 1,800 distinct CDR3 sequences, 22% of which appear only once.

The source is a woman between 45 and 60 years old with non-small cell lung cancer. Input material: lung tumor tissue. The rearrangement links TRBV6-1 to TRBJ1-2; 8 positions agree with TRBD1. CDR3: CASSYNDRGGYTF. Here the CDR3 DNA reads TGTGCCAGCAGTTACAACGACAGGGGAGGCTACACCTTC.